The clone carrying this TCR beta chain has only a few counts. Antigen unknown. A much larger clone lies one base from this, so it may be a read error. The patients chosen for sequencing had shown expansion of CD8+CD57+ cells (detected by flow cytometry). These data originate in a study of CD8+CD57+ T cells in acquired aplastic anemia. Background on the study: Sorted cells (CD4+ and CD8+) yielded DNA amounts that averaged approximately 3.2 ug.

Germline V gene data show CDR1 as MRHNA and CDR2 as SNTAGT. This CDR3 comprises 15 residues. General study points: In CD8+ cells, Simpson's diversity showed no significant difference between patients and controls.

Investigators profiled TCR beta VDJ and CDR3 from genomic DNA template. In TCRdb, the reads were re-called with MiXCR into one record per CDR3 protein. Of under 200,000 distinct CDR3 sequences in the sample, over 40% are singletons; the top ten hold around 1.8%. The chain recombines TRBV6-4 with TRBJ2-3; 9 bases map to TRBD2. The origin of this receptor is a human donor with aplastic anemia. Sequencing was performed on sorted CD4+, CD8+, or CD8+CD57+ T cells (not recorded which) from PBMCs. CDR3 in DNA: TGTGCCAGCAGTGGGGAAGCGGGGGGCAGCAATACGCATTATTTT. Its translation: CASSGEAGGSNTHYF.